These T cell receptor beta chains were read from a single sample in a study of CD4+ T cells in melanoma. The table came from immunoSEQ multiplex PCR; TCRdb's copy has only in-frame clones and leaves some out. The sample consists of over 100,000 clones, approximately 90% of them appearing once. The sequencing input was peripheral blood. These receptors all stem from a human donor with melanoma. Each CDR3 is given with its conserved first and last residue. Fields, in order: J gene, V gene, CDR3 protein.

J: TRBJ2-2
V: TRBV28
CDR3: CASSLLGGELFF

J: TRBJ2-5
V: TRBV28
CDR3: CASTPSPGRAGETQYF

J: TRBJ1-1
V: TRBV7-3
CDR3: CASSLMSPGQGTEAFF

J: TRBJ1-6
V: TRBV6-6
CDR3: CASSRDRDGGSPLHF

J: TRBJ2-7
V: TRBV28
CDR3: CASRVQGYEQYF

J: TRBJ2-1
V: TRBV6-5
CDR3: CATKPLGPYNEQFF

J: TRBJ1-1
V: TRBV28
CDR3: CASIQTSGQTMNTEAFF

J: TRBJ2-1
V: TRBV9
CDR3: CASSEGLAGAREQFF

J: TRBJ2-3
V: TRBV19
CDR3: CASSTAGTSGIRLF

J: TRBJ1-2
V: TRBV28
CDR3: CASSGIQGDRYGYTF

J: TRBJ1-2
V: TRBV6-1
CDR3: CASSEQHGYGYTF

J: TRBJ2-7
V: TRBV14
CDR3: CASSQETSYEQYF

J: TRBJ2-2
V: TRBV9
CDR3: CASSHTRTQGAPTGELFF

J: TRBJ2-3
V: TRBV6-1
CDR3: CASRTTSGRTDTQYF

J: TRBJ2-3
V: TRBV15
CDR3: CATSRGVADTDTQYF

J: TRBJ2-7
V: TRBV27
CDR3: CASSSGLAGGEEQYF

J: TRBJ1-3
V: TRBV6-1
CDR3: CASSLGRFSGNTIYF

J: TRBJ1-2
V: TRBV7-8
CDR3: CASSTGTAYGYTF

J: TRBJ2-1
V: TRBV9
CDR3: CASSVRREIGEQFF

J: TRBJ2-7
V: TRBV5-1
CDR3: CASSLLGQGGYEQYF

J: TRBJ2-2
V: TRBV9
CDR3: CASSVAITGELFF

J: TRBJ2-5
V: TRBV9
CDR3: CASSRAEGWETQYF

J: TRBJ1-4
V: TRBV19
CDR3: CASLPQGAGEKLFF

J: TRBJ2-1
V: TRBV7-8
CDR3: CASSLTNYNEQFF

J: TRBJ2-5
V: TRBV5-1
CDR3: CASSYVADRETQYF

J: TRBJ2-7
V: TRBV10-1
CDR3: CASSEQESNEQYF

J: TRBJ1-2
V: TRBV28
CDR3: CASSLLVRVDANYGYTF